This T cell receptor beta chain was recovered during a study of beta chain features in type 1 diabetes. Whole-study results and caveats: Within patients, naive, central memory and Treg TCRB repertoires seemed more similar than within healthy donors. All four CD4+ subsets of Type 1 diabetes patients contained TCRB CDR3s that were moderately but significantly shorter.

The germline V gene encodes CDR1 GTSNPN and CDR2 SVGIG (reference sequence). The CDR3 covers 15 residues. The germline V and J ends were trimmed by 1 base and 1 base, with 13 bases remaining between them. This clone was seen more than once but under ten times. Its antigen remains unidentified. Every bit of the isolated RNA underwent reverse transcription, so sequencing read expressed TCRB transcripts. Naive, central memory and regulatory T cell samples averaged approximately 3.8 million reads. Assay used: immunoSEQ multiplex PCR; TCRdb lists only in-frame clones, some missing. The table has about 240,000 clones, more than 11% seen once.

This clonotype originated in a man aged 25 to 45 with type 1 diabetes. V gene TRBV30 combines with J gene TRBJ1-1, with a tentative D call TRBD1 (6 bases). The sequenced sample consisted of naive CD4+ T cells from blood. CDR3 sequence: CAWSAGQFPNTEAFF. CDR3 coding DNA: TGTGCCTGGAGTGCCGGACAGTTCCCGAACACTGAAGCTTTCTTT.